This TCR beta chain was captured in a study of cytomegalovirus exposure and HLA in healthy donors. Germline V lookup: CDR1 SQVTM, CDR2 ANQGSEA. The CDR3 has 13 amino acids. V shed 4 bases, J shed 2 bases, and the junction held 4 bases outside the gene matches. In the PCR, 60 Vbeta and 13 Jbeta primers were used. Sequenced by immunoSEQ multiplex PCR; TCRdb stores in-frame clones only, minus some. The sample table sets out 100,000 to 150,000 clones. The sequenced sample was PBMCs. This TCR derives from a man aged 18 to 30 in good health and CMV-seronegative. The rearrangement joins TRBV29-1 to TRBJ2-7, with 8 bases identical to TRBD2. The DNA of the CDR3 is TGCAGCGTTGGTCTGGGACTAGCCTACGAGCAGTACTTC. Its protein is CSVGLGLAYEQYF.